The subject of this entry is one T cell receptor beta chain. Its antigen has not been determined. The sample holds no much larger clone one base away, and base qualities are not on file. The immunoSEQ Assay, a bias-controlled multiplex PCR, was used to amplify TCRbeta CDR3 regions from genomic DNA. Concerning the study's data processing: Within the assay, amplification of reference gene primers was used to estimate how many nucleated cells each sample contained. To quantify the absolute abundance of each unique TCRbeta CDR3 rearrangement, sequence reads were collapsed and filtered. For each sample, productive Simpson clonality was calculated as the square root of Simpson's diversity index across productive rearrangements. What TCRdb holds here is the immuneACCESS table cut down to in-frame rearrangements. Part of the clones is not present; checked against another copy, under half of the missing clones reflect an unresolved V gene, and the others are unexplained. The V and J calls and clone size come from that table; D and trimming were worked out from the DNA. The sample table records 200,000 to 300,000 clones; approximately 90% of these occur just once. The ten biggest clones cover around 3.5% of the sample.

The data derive from a study of blood T cell repertoires in COVID-19 (TCRdb year 2020). Notes on the research overall: Collaborator samples came from the United States, Italy and Spain and covered acute and convalescent phases of COVID-19. The prospective study material was composed of cDNA or gDNA derived from T cells, B-cell-depleted T cells, or PBMCs. The dataset comprised deeply sampled blood TCRbeta repertoires from subjects exposed to, actively infected with, or recovered from COVID-19. The repertoires were made available in a free public database intended to serve as a resource for research on the immune response to SARS-CoV-2. Samples were obtained from the ongoing ImmuneRACE study (first 160 participants) and from over 1,000 subjects provided by 6 global collaborators. A de-identified subject ID, COVID-19 status, age in years and sex were almost always included in the sample metadata. Where HLA class I and class II types were available, the types were taken from metadata supplied by the sample provider, not from assay-based typing. The full study reports these points: The amount of clinical and demographic metadata varied by source and participant and was provided uncurated.

Each collaborating institution followed its own protocols to collect whole blood in K2EDTA tubes. Collaborator samples were shipped for TCRbeta analysis as frozen whole blood, isolated PBMCs, or DNA extracted from either sample type. The CDR3 measures 14 amino acids from cysteine to phenylalanine. Only the CDR3 region is kept as DNA, spanning 42 bases read in frame from base 1. For CDR1 and CDR2, the germline V gene lists SQVTM and ANQGSEA. V is reduced by 3 bases and J by 8 bases, leaving a spacing of 17 bases between them. Material: peripheral blood. The sequence came from a woman aged 40 to 49 with acute or convalescent COVID-19. The V gene is TRBV29-1 and the J gene is TRBJ2-1; the D gene is perhaps TRBD2, on 7 matching bases. The DNA reads TGCAGCGTTGAGGATCGGGGGGCGAACGATGAGCAGTTCTTC. This codes for CSVEDRGANDEQFF.